The T cell receptor (beta chain) described here comes from a study of vaccination effects on CD4 cells after COVID-19. Repertoires were generated with immunoSEQ multiplex PCR, while TCRdb's copy carries only in-frame clones and drops some. The sample comprises around 45,000 clones, more than 75% of which are singletons, and about an eighth rests with the top ten. Subsequent to a culture period of approximately 11 days, CD4+ T cells were isolated. Details on this clone: Its antigen remains unidentified.

From germline, CDR1 is SGHVS and CDR2 FQNEAQ. The trim removed 5 bases at V and 2 bases at J, leaving 10 bases unmatched. The CDR3 contains 16 residues. The chain is built from TRBV7-8 and TRBJ2-3; 7 bases align to TRBD2. The receptor's source is a human donor who had a prior SARS-CoV-2 infection. The sequenced sample was CD4+ T cells from PBMCs cultured without peptide, obtained before COVID-19 vaccination. The CDR3 DNA follows: TGTGCCAGCAGCACAGCCCATGCGGGAGTCACAGATACGCAGTATTTT. It translates to CASSTAHAGVTDTQYF.